This T cell receptor beta chain was observed in a study of shared clonotypes between healthy human individuals. General study findings and limits: Non-shared clonotypes displayed generation probabilities falling below those of clonotypes present in all four donors. Naive CD4 clonotypes overlapped across a handful of donors at roughly 5%.

Data came from immunoSEQ multiplex PCR; TCRdb stores just in-frame clones and leaves some out. The profile shows about 2 million clones, about 95% of them singletons. A word on this clone: Its specificity is unknown.

Terminally differentiated effector memory CD45RA+ cells were excluded by CCR7 positive selection of CD45RO-negative cells. The CDR3 length is 18 residues. V dropped 1 base and J dropped 0 bases, with 17 bases sitting between them. Per germline, CDR1 SGHTA and CDR2 FQGNSA. This clonotype was obtained from a man between 18 and 29 years old in good health. J is TRBJ2-3 and V is TRBV7-2; D may be TRBD1 (5 bases). Sample: naive CD8+ T cells sorted from blood. The CDR3 reads CASSLDGAEIPSTDTQYF. In nucleotides, the CDR3 is TGTGCCAGCAGCTTAGATGGGGCTGAAATCCCTAGCACAGATACGCAGTATTTT.